Listed below are T cell receptor beta chains from one sample, sequenced in a study of vaccination effects on CD4 cells after COVID-19. What these receptors recognize is not known. The protocol was immunoSEQ multiplex PCR, while the TCRdb copy is restricted to in-frame clones and leaves out a portion. The data contain under 25,000 clones, roughly 76% of them singletons. Sample: CD4+ T cells from PBMCs cultured with SARS-CoV-2 spike peptides, taken after COVID-19 vaccination. Source of these receptors: a human donor who received a COVID-19 vaccine. Some clones in this sample may be carry-over from other donors' samples. Both conserved end residues are part of each CDR3. Each record gives: D gene, J gene, clone size, V gene, CDR3 DNA, CDR3 protein. D genes are given only for firm matches. The size entry is marked missing in some rows and otherwise reads once, few, many or a size class.

TRBD1	TRBJ1-6	NA	TRBV18	TGTGCCAGCTCCCGGGACAGTAATTCACCCCTCCACTTT	CASSRDSNSPLHF
NA	TRBJ1-6	once	TRBV25-1	TGTGCCAGCAGTGACAGGGCGAGCTCCTATAATTCACCCCTCCACTTT	CASSDRASSYNSPLHF
NA	TRBJ1-1	NA	TRBV28	TGTGCCAGCATTCCATCCGGACAACTGAACACTGAAGCTTTCTTT	CASIPSGQLNTEAFF
NA	TRBJ1-5	NA	TRBV6-2/TRBV6-3	TGTGCCAGCAGTTACGAGCCGCTGACAGGCTCCAATCAGCCCCAGCATTTT	CASSYEPLTGSNQPQHF
TRBD1	TRBJ2-2	NA	TRBV2	TGTGCCAGCAGTCGACAGGGGAACACCGGGGAGCTGTTTTTT	CASSRQGNTGELFF
NA	TRBJ1-4	NA	TRBV5-1	TGCGCCAGCAGCCACAACGTAGGGTCTAATGAAAAACTGTTTTTT	CASSHNVGSNEKLFF
NA	TRBJ2-5	few	TRBV7-3	TGTGCCAGCAGCCCCGGACTAAAAGAGACCCAGTACTTC	CASSPGLKETQYF
TRBD1	TRBJ2-1	NA	TRBV20-1	TGCAGTGCTAGTTTCTGGACAGGGGACAATGAGCAGTTCTTC	CSASFWTGDNEQFF
NA	TRBJ1-5	NA	TRBV7-3	TGTGCCAGCCGGCGATTCGGAGGCCACGGCCAAAATCAGCCCCAGCATTTT	CASRRFGGHGQNQPQHF
TRBD2	TRBJ2-3	NA	TRBV5-1	TGCGCCAGCAGCCAACCAAGCGGGGGGGGCACAGATACGCAGTATTTT	CASSQPSGGGTDTQYF
TRBD1	TRBJ1-6	NA	TRBV18	TGTGCCAGCTCGCTACTGGGACAGGGGTCAGGGTCCTATAATTCACCCCTCCACTTT	CASSLLGQGSGSYNSPLHF
TRBD1	TRBJ1-2	NA	TRBV11-2	TGTGCCAGCAGCCCACTACAAGACGGGACAGGTTATGGCTACACCTTC	CASSPLQDGTGYGYTF
NA	TRBJ1-2	NA	TRBV6-1	TGTGCCAGCAGTGGCCGGGACACGAAATCTAACTATGGCTACACCTTC	CASSGRDTKSNYGYTF
NA	TRBJ2-1	NA	TRBV27	TGTGCCAGCAGTTTGAAACGAGATTCCTACAATGAGCAGTTCTTC	CASSLKRDSYNEQFF
NA	TRBJ2-5	once	TRBV15	TGTGCCACCAGCAGAGATAGGGCCCAAGAGACCCAGTACTTC	CATSRDRAQETQYF
NA	TRBJ1-5	NA	TRBV7-8	TGTGCCAGCAGCTTAGTGGGGGGGGGATTTCAGCCCCAGCATTTT	CASSLVGGGFQPQHF
NA	TRBJ1-5	NA	TRBV6-6	TGTGCCAGCAGAAATCAGGGAGCTAGCAATCAGCCCCAGCATTTT	CASRNQGASNQPQHF
NA	TRBJ1-5	NA	TRBV4-1	TGCGCCAGCAGCCAAGATGATAGGGCGGGGAGCAATCAGCCCCAGCATTTT	CASSQDDRAGSNQPQHF
TRBD1	TRBJ2-2	NA	TRBV12-5	TGTGCTAGTGGGCTACGGACAGGGGGCTATACCGGGGAGCTGTTTTTT	CASGLRTGGYTGELFF
NA	TRBJ2-5	medium-sized	TRBV29-1	TGCAGCGTTGCCATTGGGGGGGAGACCCAGTACTTC	CSVAIGGETQYF
NA	TRBJ1-6	NA	TRBV6-5	TGTGCCAGCAGTTACGATAACAACCTCGGTTCACCCCTCCACTTT	CASSYDNNLGSPLHF
NA	TRBJ1-3	few	TRBV5-1	TGCGCCAGCAGCTTGGGGTCAGGAGACACCATATATTTT	CASSLGSGDTIYF
NA	TRBJ1-5	NA	TRBV6-4	TGTGCCAGCAGTGATTCTTGGGGCAATCAGCCCCAGCATTTT	CASSDSWGNQPQHF
NA	TRBJ1-1	NA	TRBV6-2/TRBV6-3	TGTGCCAGCAGTTACATGCAGGGCACTGAAGCTTTCTTT	CASSYMQGTEAFF
TRBD2	TRBJ2-3	NA	TRBV13	TGTGCCAGCAGCTTAGGGACTAGCGGCGGTACGCAGTATTTT	CASSLGTSGGTQYF
NA	TRBJ2-1	NA	TRBV5-5	TGTGCCAGCAGCCCAACCCTTCCGGTTGAGCAGTTCTTC	CASSPTLPVEQFF
TRBD1	TRBJ2-2	NA	TRBV5-1	TGCGCCAGCAGCACGGGGACAGTTAACACCGGGGAGCTGTTTTTT	CASSTGTVNTGELFF
NA	TRBJ1-5	once	TRBV7-8	TGTGCCAGCAGCCGAGTGGCCGGGACGAGCAATCAGCCCCAGCATTTT	CASSRVAGTSNQPQHF
NA	TRBJ1-5	NA	TRBV7-2	TGTGCCAGCAGCTTATCTAGGGGGAATCAGCCCCAGCATTTT	CASSLSRGNQPQHF